The 11 T cell receptor beta chains below come from one sample, sequenced in a study of control samples from healthy donors and cancer patients. The data were produced by immunoSEQ multiplex PCR, yet TCRdb's version contains in-frame clones alone and is incomplete. In the table there are around 130,000 clones, about nine tenths of which are singletons. Sequenced material: PBMCs. The origin of the receptors is a man aged 45-65 years with head and neck cancer.

J is TRBJ1-3 and V is TRBV10-1, with no clear D. This CDR3 is built from 15 residues. Germline CDR1 is WNHNN and CDR2 is SYGVQD (reference sequence). V was trimmed by 3 bases and J by 4 bases, leaving 13 bases between them. The CDR3 DNA sequence: TGCGCCAGCAGTGAACACCTATCGGGAGGAAACACCATATATTTT. As protein: CASSEHLSGGNTIYF.

V is TRBV27 and J is TRBJ1-1; D is unclear. This CDR3 comprises 11 residues. V dropped 6 bases and J dropped 7 bases, with 9 bases sitting between them. Germline assignment: CDR1 MNHEY and CDR2 SMNVEV (reference sequence). CDR3 DNA: TGTGCCAGCAGGGGTGCGAGTGAAGCTTTCTTT. This sequence encodes CASRGASEAFF.

This clone came up a few times. The rearrangement joins TRBV12-3 or TRBV12-4 to TRBJ1-2; a possible D gene is TRBD1 (6 bases). CDR3 length equals 13 residues. V lost 6 bases and J lost 4, with 12 bases in between. The CDR3 is CASSPGQGYGYTF. The CDR3 DNA is TGTGCCAGCAGCCCGGGACAAGGCTATGGCTACACCTTC.

This clone was recorded only once. The rearrangement links TRBV19 to TRBJ2-3; D is ambiguous. Per germline, CDR1 LNHDA and CDR2 SQIVND (reference sequence). The CDR3 spans 15 residues. Deletions cut 5 bases from V and 2 bases from J, with 14 bases between. In DNA form, the CDR3 reads TGTGCCAGTAGTTGGACCCCCGAAGCCACAGATACGCAGTATTTT. Amino acids: CASSWTPEATDTQYF.

The chain has TRBV30 and TRBJ1-2; TRBD1 agrees at 7 bases. Trimming at V came to 1 base and at J to 6 bases, leaving 5 bases not matched to a gene. The V gene's germline CDR1 is GTSNPN and CDR2 SVGIG (reference sequence). CDR3 length: 13 residues. The CDR3 bases are TGTGCCTGGAGTGAGACAGGGCTTAATGGCTACACCTTC. This sequence encodes CAWSETGLNGYTF. The whole variable domain, remainder taken from reference TRBV30 and TRBJ1-2, is SQTIHQWPATLVQPVGSPLSLECTVEGTSNPNLYWYRQAAGRGLQLLFYSVGIGQISSEVPQNLSASRPQDRQFILSSKKLLLSDSGFYLCAWSETGLNGYTFGSGTRLTVV.

The V gene is TRBV19, the J gene TRBJ2-2; D might be TRBD1 or TRBD2, each matching 5 bases. V shed 5 bases and J shed 6 bases, with 16 bases lying between them. The CDR3 is 15 amino acids. Germline CDR1 LNHDA, CDR2 SQIVND (reference sequence). This CDR3 is CASSLRGPGSGELFF. CDR3 in DNA: TGTGCCAGTAGTCTCCGGGGCCCCGGGTCCGGGGAGCTGTTTTTT.

The chain is built from TRBV19 and TRBJ2-7; no clear D. The germline V gene has CDR1 LNHDA and CDR2 SQIVND (reference sequence). V shed 5 bases and J shed 7 bases, with 12 bases lying between them. The CDR3 totals 12 residues. The CDR3 sequence: CASSSGRGEQYF. CDR3 DNA: TGTGCCAGTAGTTCCGGACGCGGAGAGCAGTACTTC.

The chain links TRBV4-2 to TRBJ2-5; 11 nucleotides match TRBD2. V shed 0 bases and J 5 bases; nucleotides not matched to a gene: 5. Germline V CDR1 and CDR2: LGHNA, YNFKEQ. The CDR3 is 16 residues long. The CDR3 DNA reads as TGTGCCAGCAGCCAAGAAGGGGCTAGCGGGAGGGAGACCCAGTACTTC. This encodes CASSQEGASGRETQYF.

The rearrangement links TRBV2 to TRBJ2-5; 8 bases map to TRBD2. Germline CDR1 and CDR2: SNHLY and FYNNEI. J lost 4 bases, V lost 6 bases, and 7 bases had no gene match. The CDR3 spans 14 residues. The CDR3 sequence: CASRSAGGGETQYF. The CDR3 DNA follows: TGTGCCAGCAGGTCTGCGGGAGGAGGAGAGACCCAGTACTTC.

This clone was recorded only once. V gene TRBV28 combines with J gene TRBJ1-2, with 8 bases matching TRBD1. The CDR3 sequence is 14 residues long. Losses at the gene ends were 4 bases for V and 5 bases for J; bases not matched to a gene: 6. CDR1 is MDHEN and CDR2 is SYDVKM in the germline V gene. CDR3 nucleotide sequence: TGTGCCAGCAGTTCCGGACAGGGCGGGTATGGCTACACCTTC. Residues: CASSSGQGGYGYTF.

This chain connects TRBV9 to TRBJ1-2; D is perhaps TRBD1 (5 bases). From germline, CDR1 is SGDLS and CDR2 YYNGEE. V shed 0 bases and J shed 6 bases, with 18 bases lying between them. This CDR3 is 16 amino acids long. DNA of the CDR3: TGTGCCAGCAGCGTAGAAGACAGCTCTAGATACCATGGCTACACCTTC. This gives the protein CASSVEDSSRYHGYTF.